The rows below give T cell receptor beta chains drawn from one sample of a study of blood T cell repertoires in COVID-19. Sequenced by immunoSEQ multiplex PCR; TCRdb stores in-frame clones only, minus some. The profile covers 70,000 to 90,000 clones, with approximately 88% appearing a single time and roughly 30% taken by the ten largest. Sequencing used peripheral blood. These TCRs come from a man over 45 with acute or convalescent COVID-19. The CDR3 runs from the conserved cysteine through the conserved F or W. A D gene is named only where the DNA matches it firmly. Size is omitted from some rows. Given values are once, few, many or a class for expanded clones.

d_call j_call v_call clone_size cdr3_aa cdr3_nt
TRBD1 TRBJ2-3 TRBV5-5 once CASSLHLGQGGDTQYF TGTGCCAGCAGCTTACACCTTGGACAGGGAGGAGATACGCAGTATTTT
TRBD1 TRBJ2-7 TRBV5-1 . CASSAWTGGSYEQYF TGCGCCAGCAGCGCCTGGACAGGGGGCTCCTACGAGCAGTACTTC
. TRBJ1-2 TRBV7-8 . CASSFLTGTVNAYGYTF TGTGCCAGCAGCTTCCTCACAGGGACGGTAAATGCCTATGGCTACACCTTC
TRBD1 TRBJ1-5 TRBV9 . CASSGDSSSNQPQHF TGTGCCAGCAGCGGGGACAGCTCTAGCAATCAGCCCCAGCATTTT
. TRBJ1-3 TRBV5-1 . CASSLDTSGGNTIYF TGCGCCAGCAGCTTGGACACGTCAGGTGGAAACACCATATATTTT
TRBD2 TRBJ2-3 TRBV3-1/TRBV3-2 . CASSLWTSGNTDTQYF TGTGCCAGCAGCCTTTGGACTAGCGGGAACACAGATACGCAGTATTTT
TRBD1 TRBJ2-3 TRBV10-1 . CASSDEGAQDTQYF TGCGCCAGCAGTGACGAGGGGGCGCAAGATACGCAGTATTTT
TRBD2 TRBJ2-1 TRBV6-5 . CASSSGLAGYNEQFF TGTGCCAGCAGTTCGGGACTAGCGGGCTACAATGAGCAGTTCTTC
TRBD1 TRBJ2-7 TRBV7-7 . CASSLRGDRGNYEQYF TGTGCTAGCAGCTTAAGGGGGGACAGGGGAAACTACGAGCAGTACTTC
TRBD1 TRBJ2-2 TRBV10-3 . CAISVRQGIGNTGELFF TGTGCCATCAGTGTCAGACAGGGGATCGGAAACACCGGGGAGCTGTTTTTT
. TRBJ2-3 TRBV5-6 . CASSLDGRDTDTQYF TGTGCCAGCAGCTTGGACGGCAGGGACACAGATACGCAGTATTTT
. TRBJ1-6 TRBV3-1/TRBV3-2 once CASSRQSSYNSPLHF TGTGCCAGCAGCCGACAGAGCTCCTATAATTCACCCCTCCACTTT
TRBD1 TRBJ2-1 TRBV4-1 once CASSQDPGQGSYNEQFF TGCGCCAGCAGCCAAGACCCAGGACAGGGTTCCTACAATGAGCAGTTCTTC
TRBD2 TRBJ2-7 TRBV10-1 . CASSEVLSGGAEQYF TGCGCCAGCAGTGAAGTTCTGAGCGGGGGGGCCGAGCAGTACTTC
TRBD1 TRBJ1-6 TRBV10-3 . CAISETGGAPLHF TGTGCCATCAGTGAGACAGGGGGGGCACCCCTCCACTTT
TRBD1 TRBJ1-2 TRBV9 . CASSADRGNYGYTF TGTGCCAGCAGCGCTGACAGGGGGAACTATGGCTACACCTTC
. TRBJ2-2 TRBV5-4 . CASSLAARGGTGELFF TGTGCCAGCAGCTTGGCGGCGCGGGGAGGCACCGGGGAGCTGTTTTTT
TRBD1 TRBJ2-7 TRBV3-1/TRBV3-2 once CASSLRTGGVVSYEQYF TGTGCCAGCAGCCTGCGGACAGGGGGCGTTGTAAGCTACGAGCAGTACTTC
. TRBJ2-2 TRBV6-5 . CASSYLTGELFF TGTGCCAGCAGTTACTTAACCGGGGAGCTGTTTTTT
TRBD2 TRBJ2-5 TRBV5-1 . CASHTALAGEETQYF TGCGCCAGCCATACTGCTCTAGCGGGGGAGGAGACCCAGTACTTC
TRBD2 TRBJ2-5 TRBV9 . CASSPGTSGARETQYF TGTGCCAGCAGCCCTGGGACTAGCGGGGCCAGAGAGACCCAGTACTTC
TRBD1 TRBJ1-3 TRBV7-8 . CASSLATGAGNTIYF TGTGCCAGCAGCTTAGCGACAGGGGCTGGAAACACCATATATTTT
TRBD1 TRBJ1-3 TRBV6-5 . CASSYEETGLTPIYF TGTGCCAGCAGTTACGAGGAGACAGGGTTGACACCCATATATTTT
TRBD1 TRBJ2-7 TRBV6-5 . CASSNRGPYEQYF TGTGCCAGCAGTAACAGGGGGCCCTACGAGCAGTACTTC
. TRBJ2-2 TRBV19 . CASRITDRHTGELFF TGTGCCAGTAGAATAACGGACAGACACACCGGGGAGCTGTTTTTT
. TRBJ1-4 TRBV27 . CASSPDIFATNEKLFF TGTGCCAGCAGTCCGGACATTTTCGCAACTAATGAAAAACTGTTTTTT
. TRBJ1-5 TRBV2 . CASSNKDSIVIRNQPQHF TGTGCCAGCAGTAACAAAGACAGTATTGTCATCCGCAATCAGCCCCAGCATTTT
. TRBJ2-7 TRBV7-8 . CASSLGVLLSGYEQYF TGTGCCAGCAGCTTAGGGGTTCTGCTCTCGGGGTACGAGCAGTACTTC
. TRBJ1-2 TRBV15 . CATSSGTSNYGYTF TGTGCCACCAGCAGCGGGACATCTAACTATGGCTACACCTTC
. TRBJ2-7 TRBV6-5 . CASTRQGLYEQYF TGTGCCAGCACCAGGCAGGGCCTCTACGAGCAGTACTTC
TRBD1 TRBJ1-2 TRBV7-9 . CASIGQATSPYGYTF TGTGCCAGCATAGGACAGGCAACGTCCCCCTATGGCTACACCTTC
TRBD2 TRBJ2-5 TRBV28 . CASSLWGGDETQYF TGTGCCAGCAGTTTATGGGGAGGGGACGAGACCCAGTACTTC
. TRBJ2-5 TRBV5-4 . CASSLVEVRETQYF TGTGCCAGCAGCTTGGTAGAGGTCCGAGAGACCCAGTACTTC
. TRBJ1-5 TRBV21-1 . CASSNLPRTDRVVSNQPQHF TGTGCCAGCAGCAACCTCCCGCGCACGGACAGGGTTGTTAGCAATCAGCCCCAGCATTTT
. TRBJ2-1 TRBV13 . CASSLNAGFGQFF TGTGCCAGCAGCCTAAACGCAGGCTTCGGGCAGTTCTTC